This record looks at one T cell receptor (beta chain) sequence and its context. This receptor's antigen is unknown. Qualities for individual bases were not recorded, and no much larger clone is one base off. This entry is derived from a study of identical twins (dated by TCRdb to about 2016). Some background on the complete study: To test whether fetal clonotypes persist, this study deep-sequenced TCR alpha and beta repertoires from monozygotic twins, from unrelated adults of various ages, and from cord blood. To rule out contamination, replicate twin experiments were performed at different times with different library preparation protocols. The paper's findings and limits, for the study overall: Compared with coincidental sharing between unrelated individuals, out-of-frame TCR alpha sequences shared between twins had an excess of sequences with low generation probability. Invariant T cells such as MAIT and iNKT could partly confound zero-insertion analyses, though diverse VJ usage argued against this for most clonotypes. A weaker excess of twin sharing was found in beta out-of-frame sequences because the signal-to-noise ratio was lowered by fewer shared sequences. Abundant cord blood beta clonotypes had fewer insertions, young adult naive repertoires showed a similar but weaker trend, and memory repertoires showed no such trend. Because the same donors could not be followed over many years, the conclusions relied on cross-sectional statistical analysis. Recombination models systematically underestimated out-of-frame TCR alpha sharing in monozygotic twins but agreed with sharing between unrelated individuals.

All donors were healthy Caucasians. Miltenyi CD45RO+ enrichment and human naive T-cell isolation kits were used to isolate memory (CD45RO+) and naive T cells from PBMC. Trimming at the junction amounts to 0 bases on V and 2 bases on J, and the germline ends lie 7 bases apart. CDR1 LNHNV and CDR2 YYDKDF were looked up in the germline V gene (reference sequence). The CDR3 runs 15 residues from the cysteine to the phenylalanine. The kept DNA is CDR3 alone, 45 bases in frame from the first base. The method behind the library was 5' RACE. For sequencing, an Illumina HiSeq 2000 was employed. Template switching introduced a universal primer binding site; the final cDNA contained a unique molecular identifier, enabling accurate counting of TCR cDNA molecules. Specific primers in the conserved constant-segment region were used to synthesize first-strand cDNA for TCR alpha and beta chains. To control for contamination, every cDNA library was double barcoded, receiving both a SMART-Mk sample barcode and Illumina barcodes. TruSeq adapter sequences along with Illumina sample barcodes were introduced in two successive PCR steps. The TCR alpha and beta cDNA libraries were sequenced on the Illumina HiSeq platform using custom primers. Per the authors' processing: Unique molecular identifiers were extracted from raw reads with MiGEC, and CDR3 positions were determined with MiXCR. For each individual, recombination models were inferred using an EM algorithm with the repgenHMM and IGoR tools. The tcR package in R was used for shared clonotype analysis, with sharing normalized by the product of cloneset sizes. Out-of-frame nonproductive sequences were analyzed to study raw recombination free of thymic and clonal selection effects. Through fastp at Q25 and MiXCR, TCRdb rebuilt clones from the public reads, retaining in-frame beta chains. Every CDR3 protein is listed once, alongside the most common genes and DNA of its rows. These V and J calls are TCRdb output, not the study's own analysis. The sample table lists about 100,000 distinct CDR3 sequences, under 6.5% of them with a count of one. Clones ranked in the top ten supply 9.5% to 15% of the sample.

This receptor chain uses TRBV15 and TRBJ2-2; the D gene cannot be named for sure. Sequencing was carried out using memory T cells sorted from blood. What this sample's cell subset or site label stands for: CD45RO+ enriched T cells. The sequence was collected from a woman in her 50s in good health. The sequence in DNA is TGTGCCACCAGCAGAGACCTGGGAAACACCGGGGAGCTGTTTTTT. The resulting protein is CATSRDLGNTGELFF.